The sample holds one count of the clone carrying this TCR beta chain. The data were obtained in a study of blood T cell repertoires in COVID-19. Study-level information: Italy, Spain and the United States were the sources of the convalescent and acute COVID-19 samples. In each case, the material was cDNA or gDNA derived from T cells, B-cell-depleted T cells, or PBMCs.

Germline V gene lookup returns CDR1 KGHDR and CDR2 SFDVKD. This CDR3 is built from 15 residues. V dropped 0 bases and J dropped 5 bases, with 11 bases sitting between them. The protocol was immunoSEQ multiplex PCR, while the TCRdb copy is restricted to in-frame clones and leaves out a portion. The table lists around 160,000 clones, about 81% of them singletons. The specimen was peripheral blood. The sequence derives from a human donor in a cohort sampled during active COVID-19. The J gene is TRBJ2-3, the V gene TRBV24-1; D possibly corresponds to TRBD2 (5 bases). The CDR3 DNA is TGTGCCACCAGTGATTTGGGGGAGCCCGGAGATACGCAGTATTTT. It encodes CATSDLGEPGDTQYF.